One and the same sample provided the 9 T cell receptor beta chains below, sequenced in a study of T cells after somatic rescue of genetic block. Repertoires were generated with immunoSEQ multiplex PCR, while TCRdb's copy carries only in-frame clones and drops some. The table has roughly 65,000 clones, 85% to 95% seen once. The specimen sequenced was peripheral blood mononuclear cells (PBMCs). These receptors were collected from a man in his forties or fifties.

This clone was seen a single time. This chain links TRBV5-8 with TRBJ1-1; no clear D. The CDR3 has 14 amino acids. Trimming removed 3 bases from V and 0 bases from J, with 9 bases in between. Germline V lookup: CDR1 SGHTS, CDR2 YDEGEE. CDR3 coding DNA: TGTGCCAGCAGCTCCGCAGGTCTGAACACTGAAGCTTTCTTT. Residues: CASSSAGLNTEAFF.

J is TRBJ2-1 and V is TRBV27; D possibly uses TRBD1 or TRBD2 (5 bases each). V gave up 2 bases and J gave up 9 bases, with 14 bases separating them. Germline CDR1 and CDR2: MNHEY and SMNVEV (reference sequence). CDR3 length equals 14 residues. The CDR3 loop reads CASSLPSGTGEQFF. CDR3 sequence (DNA): TGTGCCAGCAGTTTACCCTCTGGGACGGGTGAGCAGTTCTTC.

J is TRBJ1-3 and V is TRBV9, with 7 positions matching TRBD1. Germline values: CDR1 SGDLS, CDR2 YYNGEE. V lost 3 bases to trimming and J lost 2 bases; unmatched junction nucleotides: 8. The CDR3 is made up of 16 amino acids. The CDR3 bases are TGTGCCAGCAGCGCCGCAGGACAGGTTGCTGGAAACACCATATATTTT. Its protein is CASSAAGQVAGNTIYF.

V gene TRBV28 combines with J gene TRBJ2-1; 7 nucleotides match TRBD1. Per the germline V gene, CDR1 is MDHEN and CDR2 is SYDVKM. This CDR3 has 12 amino acids. Unmatched junction bases numbered 4, after V lost 5 bases and J lost 9 bases. CDR3 sequence reads: CASSTGVGEQFF. The CDR3 DNA follows: TGTGCCAGCAGTACAGGGGTCGGTGAGCAGTTCTTC.

The rearrangement uses TRBV19 and TRBJ2-7, with D perhaps matching TRBD2 (6 bases). The CDR3 spans 14 residues. With 3 bases removed from V and 1 base from J, the gap between germline ends came to 10 bases. CDR1 and CDR2 (germline): LNHDA, SQIVND (reference sequence). The chain's CDR3 is CASSMMSGSYEQYF. The CDR3 bases are TGTGCCAGTAGTATGATGAGCGGGTCCTACGAGCAGTACTTC.

The V gene is TRBV25-1, the J gene TRBJ1-1; 8 bases are shared with TRBD1. With 1 base clipped from V and 8 bases from J, the junction kept 9 bases outside the gene matches. The CDR3 has 15 amino acids. Germline loops: CDR1 MGHDK, CDR2 SYGVNS. CDR3 DNA sequence: TGTGCCAGCAGTGAATTACAGACAGGGGCGCTGGAAGCTTTCTTT. This translates into CASSELQTGALEAFF.

The rearrangement joins TRBV15 to TRBJ2-1; D remains ambiguous. The CDR3 is 13 amino acids. V was cut by 2 bases and J by 4 bases, with 6 bases left in between. CDR1 and CDR2 from the germline V gene are LNHNV and YYDKDF (reference sequence). The CDR3 DNA follows: TGTGCCACCAGCAGATTGGTTTACAATGAGCAGTTCTTC. Residues: CATSRLVYNEQFF.

V gene TRBV27 combines with J gene TRBJ2-3; D is possibly TRBD2 (6 bases). Between the trimmed V and J ends, which lost 1 base and 3 bases, there was a span of 11 bases. Germline V gene lookup returns CDR1 MNHEY and CDR2 SMNVEV (reference sequence). This CDR3 comprises 15 residues. The DNA for the CDR3 is TGTGCCAGCAGTTTATACACGGGGGATACAGATACGCAGTATTTT. Protein: CASSLYTGDTDTQYF.

The V call is TRBV30, the J call TRBJ1-2; the D is unclear. The ends were cut back, 8 bases at V and 1 base at J, with 20 bases in the middle. The CDR3 length is 15 residues. The germline V gene has CDR1 GTSNPN and CDR2 SVGIG (reference sequence). The CDR3 nucleotides are TGTGCCGGGGATACCCAAGCAGGAGTTAACTATGGCTACACCTTC. This gives the protein CAGDTQAGVNYGYTF.